Listed below are T cell receptor beta chains from one sample, sequenced in a study of T cell changes during pregnancy in multiple sclerosis. The method was immunoSEQ multiplex PCR; TCRdb's version includes in-frame clones alone and lacks a portion of them. The sample has some 67,000 clones, 75% to 95% seen once. Sequences were derived from peripheral blood, sampled in the first trimester of pregnancy. The source is a female donor with multiple sclerosis, enrolled in a pregnancy study. CDR3s leave out the opening cysteine and the closing phenylalanine or tryptophan. The order of the fields is CDR3 protein, D gene, V gene. The D gene is left open where the match is weak.

CDR3 protein: ASSSPSGSASYNEQF
D gene: .
V gene: TRBV27

CDR3 protein: TSSQESRCRCLDTEAF
D gene: .
V gene: TRBV1

CDR3 protein: ASRGRGIKQY
D gene: .
V gene: TRBV28

CDR3 protein: ASSENEGQQETQY
D gene: .
V gene: TRBV2

CDR3 protein: ASSPSLGTAYGYT
D gene: TRBD1
V gene: TRBV19

CDR3 protein: ASSMGREAGELF
D gene: .
V gene: TRBV19

CDR3 protein: ASSLTQGSYNSPLY
D gene: .
V gene: TRBV5-1

CDR3 protein: ASSENRGNTGELF
D gene: .
V gene: TRBV25-1

CDR3 protein: SAYGPGIGELF
D gene: .
V gene: TRBV29-1

CDR3 protein: ASSRPGTGRRNEQF
D gene: TRBD1
V gene: TRBV19

CDR3 protein: ASSEPGVLAGDYTGELF
D gene: TRBD2
V gene: TRBV2

CDR3 protein: ASGSGGSFYEQY
D gene: .
V gene: TRBV6-5

CDR3 protein: ASSLAQRQGEEKLF
D gene: TRBD1
V gene: TRBV5-4

CDR3 protein: ASSLTVIDNSPLH
D gene: .
V gene: TRBV5-1

CDR3 protein: ASSEAGQQNQPQH
D gene: TRBD1
V gene: TRBV6-1

CDR3 protein: ASSSPRVTLYEQY
D gene: .
V gene: TRBV6-5

CDR3 protein: ASSFWSEESGELF
D gene: .
V gene: TRBV5-5

CDR3 protein: ASSPSTYPAGGYT
D gene: .
V gene: TRBV18

CDR3 protein: ASGRTGGGTDTQY
D gene: TRBD1
V gene: TRBV2